This TCR beta chain is drawn from a study of cytotoxic CD8 clonotypes in ibrutinib-treated CLL. Whole-study results and caveats: Patients showed higher baseline clonality than age-matched healthy donors, and it tracked circulating CD8+ T-cell counts. With treatment, public clonotypes, which were uncommon, either contracted or remained stable.

The CDR3 covers 15 residues. Germline-derived CDR1 and CDR2 are MNHNS and SASEGT. The J segment lost 3 bases and the V segment lost 6 bases, leaving 8 bases of the junction unmatched. This clone was picked up one time. Its antigen is as yet unknown. The intended depth for sequencing was 1 in 200,000 to 1 in 1 million T cells. TCRdb's copy holds only in-frame clones and misses some; the assay was immunoSEQ multiplex PCR. The table records approximately 160,000 clones, about 88% of them present only once. The TCR originated in a human donor with chronic lymphocytic leukemia. The material sequenced was PBMCs, taken at disease progression, from a patient treated with ibrutinib. The chain is built from TRBV6-1 and TRBJ1-2; TRBD1 agrees at 9 bases. CDR3 in DNA: TGTGCCAGCAGCAATCCGGGACAGGGTTACTATGGCTACACCTTC. Its protein product is CASSNPGQGYYGYTF.